This TCR beta chain was profiled in a study of blood T cells in healthy people across ages. This clonotype was seen more than once but under ten times. At one end the junction does not follow the germline gene, possibly because of a read error. The CDR3 loop spans 16 amino acids. The germline CDR1 and CDR2 sequences are SSHAT and FNYEAQ (reference sequence). Using a J-beta primer mix together with a sample-barcoded 5' primer, a second PCR was run for roughly 7 to 12 cycles. TCRdb itself ran the 5' RACE reads through MiXCR, one entry per CDR3 protein. The sample has roughly 2 million distinct CDR3 sequences, about 50% seen once; the top ten hold roughly 2.1%.

The receptor was isolated from a woman aged 40 to 55 in good health. The chain joins TRBV7-7 to TRBJ2-3, with 11 bases fitting TRBD2. The sample taken for sequencing was blood. The CDR3 protein is CASSAGTSGYTDTQYF. CDR3 DNA: TGTGCTAGCAGCGCGGGGACTAGCGGTTACACAGATACGCAGTATTTT.